The next 5 T cell receptor beta chains were all read from a single sample in a study of blood T cell repertoires in COVID-19. Here immunoSEQ multiplex PCR was the method, and the copy in TCRdb shows in-frame clones only, minus some. Of 120,000 to 150,000 clones in the sample, around four fifths were seen once. The specimen sequenced was peripheral blood. These receptors all come from a human donor in a cohort sampled during active COVID-19.

The chain couples TRBV9 to TRBJ1-3; TRBD1 matches at 9 bases. The germline V gene encodes CDR1 SGDLS and CDR2 YYNGEE. CDR3 length: 14 residues. Germline trimming cut 4 bases from V and 6 bases from J; bases unmatched to any gene: 5. The CDR3 sequence: CASSLGTGLNTIYF. CDR3 in DNA: TGTGCCAGCAGCCTTGGGACAGGGCTAAACACCATATATTTT.

This clone is a singleton in its sample. The V and J genes are TRBV19 and TRBJ2-1, with 8 bases that match TRBD2. Germline values: CDR1 LNHDA, CDR2 SQIVND (reference sequence). This CDR3 is built from 15 residues. Trimming cost V 8 bases and J 4 bases; bases outside gene matches: 10. For the CDR3, the DNA is TGTGCCAGTCGCCAGACTAGCGAGGGTTACAATGAGCAGTTCTTC. This codes for CASRQTSEGYNEQFF.

The V and J genes are TRBV19 and TRBJ2-3, with TRBD2 matching over 7 bases. The germline V gene has CDR1 LNHDA and CDR2 SQIVND (reference sequence). Germline trimming cut 5 bases from V and 1 base from J; bases unmatched to any gene: 3. The CDR3 length is 14 residues. The CDR3 coding sequence is TGTGCCAGTAGTTTCCGGGAGGGCACAGATACGCAGTATTTT. Its protein product is CASSFREGTDTQYF.

The chain employs TRBV7-5 and TRBJ1-2; the DNA was not used to check the table's D call, TRBD1. TRBV7-5 is reported as a pseudogene. This CDR3 contains 13 residues. The CDR3 loop reads CARSAGIHYGYTF. CDR3 sequence (DNA): TGTGCCAGAAGCGCAGGTATCCACTATGGCTACACCTTC.

The rearrangement joins TRBV6-5 to TRBJ2-1; 8 bases fit TRBD2. In germline, CDR1 is MNHEY, CDR2 SVGAGI. This CDR3 region has 15 residues. V was pared by 7 bases and J by 9 bases, with 14 bases of the junction left unmatched. The CDR3 is CASKAGTRIGVEQFF. The DNA of the CDR3 is TGTGCCAGCAAAGCCGGGACTAGGATCGGAGTTGAGCAGTTCTTC.